This T cell receptor (beta chain) was captured in a study of cytomegalovirus exposure and HLA in healthy donors listed by TCRdb under 2017. In terms of the full investigation: An earlier analysis of roughly 570 of the donors reported 276 Gb of sequence data and 100 million to 120 million unique TCR beta sequences obtained from about 180 million T cells. An early release that covered several hundred HLA-typed donors contained around 300 gigabases of sequencing data and about 84 million unique TCR sequences. Of the approximately 400 genotyped donors, approximately 83% fell in the genetic ancestry cluster associated with self-reported Caucasian donors. The aim of the study was to test whether cataloging public T cell receptors could identify signatures of past pathogen exposure. The study used immunosequencing to profile the T cell repertoires of approximately 650 subjects and linked those repertoires to cytomegalovirus serostatus. A separate validation cohort of 100 to 150 different subjects was used in addition to the 666-subject first cohort. The study combined high-throughput TCR immunosequencing, statistical association of individual TCRs with disease status, and machine learning to predict cytomegalovirus infection status. A later analysis re-analyzed previously published TCR beta repertoires from 600 to 850 donors and added high-resolution HLA genotyping to study TCR occurrence patterns. In the later analysis, no new phenotypic data were used to find candidate immune exposures; instead, reliance was placed on TCR beta sequences and their occurrence across donors. In an earlier analysis of 587 of the donors, high-throughput TCR beta sequencing was used to judge whether each TCR beta V gene segment behaved as functional or pseudogenic. Donor age, sex, ethnicity and CMV serostatus were collected together with the repertoire data. Genome-wide SNP genotypes for about 65% of the 666 donors were used in a later genetic analysis, which treated that subset as a discovery cohort. All discovery cohort repertoires had been generated using a single sequencing platform. HLA typing covered class I and class II loci at four-digit resolution. Typing coverage differed by locus: A, B, C, DRB1 and DQB1 were typed in roughly 629-630 donors, DQA1 in 500 to 550, DPA1 in 600 to 610, and DPB1 in 450 to 490. Roughly five DR-DQ haplotypes were handled as single units for association and clustering because linkage in the cohort was strong. On average, about 240,000 unique TCR beta nucleotide sequences were sequenced per donor among a few hundred genotyped donors of the cohort, with 15% to 20% of those sequences being non-productive.

The cohort consisted of 666 healthy bone marrow donors. At the time of sampling, every cohort member was nominally healthy, though immune exposures that went unrecorded were likely present. The donor was CMV seronegative and was included in the group of hundreds of seronegative cohort members. Each donor provided a peripheral blood sample, and peripheral blood mononuclear cells were used for TCR beta sequencing. The Qiagen DNeasy Blood Extraction Kit was used to extract genomic DNA from the blood cell samples. Libraries were made using the immunoSEQ multiplex PCR assay. For the multiplex PCR, a mixture combining 60 forward primers for TCR Vbeta segments and 13 reverse primers for TCR Jbeta segments was used. The CDR3 region of rearranged TCR beta genes was amplified from genomic DNA by a multiplex PCR assay. Amplified TCR beta libraries were sequenced as 87-base-pair reads on the Illumina HiSeq System. Per the authors' processing: Across the 500 to 750 repertoires, a later analysis counted about 81 million unique TCR beta chains, roughly 11 million of which were shared by at least two donors. A nearest-neighbor algorithm error-corrected the raw reads and collapsed the reads into unique sequences, merging closely related sequences to remove PCR and sequencing errors. To assign V, D and J gene segments, CDR3 sequences were aligned to IMGT reference sequences. For a sequence to be retained, a match of at least six nucleotides to both a V gene segment and a J gene segment was required. Rearrangements were classified as productive when the CDR3 lacked stop codons and remained in frame with V and J, and all other rearrangements were classified as non-productive. CDR3 was defined according to IMGT convention as the region running from the second conserved V-encoded cysteine to the conserved J-encoded phenylalanine. Sequences without an unambiguous match to a single V gene segment were excluded from the earlier analysis of over 500 of the donors. In an earlier analysis of some 590 of the donors, a V segment was called functional when productive rearrangements were above 56.7%, and segregating when the standard deviation between donors exceeded 5%. A statistical classification framework was built to diagnose cytomegalovirus status from the catalog of TCR beta chain sequences. In a later analysis, V and J genes were assigned by comparing TCR nucleotide sequences against IMGT/GENE-DB human TR gene sequences. Using the TCRdist pipeline, a later analysis assigned CDR3 sequences along with most-parsimonious VDJ recombination scenarios. In a later analysis, each TCR beta chain was defined by its CDR3 amino acid sequence together with its V-gene family, and reads lacking a unique V-gene family were excluded. In a later analysis, 550 to 650 highly shared, low-generation-probability nucleotide sequences were removed to address suspected cross-contamination and a sequencing artifact. In a later analysis, a clonal expansion index for each public chain was calculated from normalized within-repertoire ranks of inferred template counts. In a later analysis, generation probabilities were computed using a VDJ recombination model fitted to out-of-frame rearrangements, and the results were checked against IGoR. In a later analysis, TCR-TCR, TCR-HLA and TCR-CMV co-occurrence was scored with hypergeometric tests, and a repertoire-size bias correction was applied to TCR pairs. A later analysis estimated false discovery rates by permuting HLA or CMV assignments 20 times. A later analysis grouped co-occurring TCRs with DBSCAN, adding TCRdist sequence similarity when clustering within HLA-allele-positive subsets. For co-occurrence clustering, repertoires with fewer than 30,000 or more than 120,000 public chains were excluded, along with about five repertoires with anomalous nucleotide sharing. The table was pulled from immuneACCESS by TCRdb, which kept in-frame rearrangements only. Such tables lose some clones; where checked, under half of the loss comes from unresolved V genes, and the rest has no known cause. From that table come the V and J calls and clone size; the DNA was used to work out D and trimming. For this sample there are roughly 200,000 clones; about nine tenths appear just once. The ten largest make up 0.9% to 1.2% of the sample.

CDR1 GTSNPN and CDR2 SVGIG are derived from the germline V gene (reference sequence). The CDR3 numbers 13 residues from cysteine through phenylalanine. Just the 39-base CDR3 DNA is kept, in frame starting at base 1. V loses 4 bases, J loses 5 bases, and the germline ends lie 14 bases apart. About this clone itself: It has no known antigen specificity. Per-base qualities were not stored, and no clone one base away is much larger.

Results the study describes overall, beyond this receptor: The presence/absence analyses assumed that sequencing depth was roughly uniform across donors, and that assumption may not be true. CMV serostatus was the only immune exposure information available for the cohort. Compared with equally common non-associated chains, HLA-associated TCR beta chains in a later analysis were more clonally expanded and had lower generation probabilities. In vitro tests confirmed that three of the cytomegalovirus-associated TCR beta chains recognize cytomegalovirus antigens. Across donors, most TCR sequences were observed very rarely, whereas some public TCRs were present in many individuals. An association between a missense DCLRE1C variant and V-gene and J-gene trimming of TCR beta chains was found in a later genetic analysis and replicated in an independent cohort. According to a later analysis, TCR association rates differed among HLA loci, with DRB1 alleles showing the most associated TCRs and HLA-C alleles showing the fewest. Only TCR beta chains were sequenced in this cohort, and the absence of alpha or paired-chain data limited detectable features. It was suggested by the authors that the approach could potentially be generalized to other disease states and immunological phenotypes. The study gave a list of 150 to 200 TCR beta chains associated with cytomegalovirus. Cytomegalovirus status was reported to be diagnosed by the classifier with high specificity and sensitivity in both the original and validation cohorts. Because counts were too low, approximately 18 rarely observed V segments, including chromosome 9 orphons, were excluded from the earlier analysis of about 500 of the donors. Because some donors lacked HLA typing at each locus, the association tests relied only on the typed subset. Most CMV-associated TCR beta chains appeared to be HLA-restricted in a later analysis, and the HLA associations seemed to be driven largely by CMV exposure. Linkage disequilibrium might explain the correlated functional status among segregating V segments, but an unknown experimental factor could not be excluded. Compared with the approximately 710-donor mean, donors in an Asian-associated ancestry cluster had fewer N-insertions in productive TCRs, according to a later genetic analysis. A further reported finding was that TCR beta sequences accurately predicted the HLA-A and HLA-B alleles for most subjects in the first cohort. Assigning TCR associations to individual alleles was difficult when HLA alleles, especially DR and DQ, strongly co-occurred. A cluster of highly shared sequence variants was judged likely to be a technical artifact of the sequencing pipeline. Several of the top co-occurrence clusters appeared to be linked to parvovirus B19, influenza, CMV and Epstein-Barr virus, according to a later analysis. An earlier analysis of roughly 570 of the donors showed that most TCR beta V segments appeared in productive rearrangements either about 87% or about 30% of the time, which broadly matched IMGT annotations. The 87-base-pair reads could not distinguish some IMGT-functional V segments, including TRBV6-2 and TRBV6-3, so those segments were excluded. Specific HLA alleles were associated with 15,000 to 20,000 TCR beta sequences at a false discovery rate of 0.05 in a later analysis.

The rearrangement combines TRBV30 with TRBJ2-5; the D region possibly corresponds to TRBD2 (7 bases align). The clonotype was recovered from a boy aged 2 to 9 in good health and CMV-seronegative. Sequencing was done on a sample of PBMCs. The DNA is as follows: TGTGCCTGGACCCCGGGGGGCTTGGAGACCCAGTACTTC. It specifies CAWTPGGLETQYF.